Each of the 31 T cell receptor beta chains below was sequenced from the same sample in a study of identical twins (dated by TCRdb to 2015 to 2016). Libraries came from 5' RACE. Instrument used: Illumina HiSeq 2000. TCRdb reworked the public reads: Q25 trimming with fastp, MiXCR clone assembly, productive beta chains retained. Every CDR3 protein is listed once, alongside the most common genes and DNA of its rows. This sample gives 1.5 million to 2 million distinct CDR3 sequences in total; under 35% of them show up just once. The ten biggest clones cover over 0.25% of the sample. The sequenced sample consisted of cord blood. Every receptor here comes from a newborn girl in good health.

The V gene is TRBV3-1, the J gene TRBJ2-1; 10 bases line up with TRBD2. Germline V gene lookup returns CDR1 LGHDT and CDR2 YNNKEL (reference sequence). Germline trimming cut 4 bases from V and 5 bases from J; bases unmatched to any gene: 5. The CDR3 contains 15 residues. CDR3 protein: CASSPSGGANNEQFF. The CDR3 nucleotides read TGTGCCAGCAGCCCCAGCGGGGGGGCCAACAATGAGCAGTTCTTC.

This sequence joins TRBV3-1 and TRBJ2-1; D is unclear. The CDR3 sequence is 11 residues long. V lost 3 bases, J lost 7 bases, and 4 bases lay in between. CDR1 and CDR2 from the germline V gene are LGHDT and YNNKEL (reference sequence). CDR3 loop: CASSHPNEQFF. The CDR3 DNA reads as TGTGCCAGCAGCCACCCAAATGAGCAGTTCTTC.

This clonotype has more than one count but fewer than ten. The rearrangement links TRBV4-2 to TRBJ1-6, with 7 bases matching TRBD1. This CDR3 comprises 16 residues. The J segment lost 7 bases and the V segment lost 5 bases, leaving 11 bases of the junction unmatched. CDR1 and CDR2 (germline): LGHNA, YNFKEQ. This CDR3 is CASSSIGGFWNSPLHF. The CDR3 nucleotides read TGTGCCAGCAGCTCCATAGGGGGCTTCTGGAATTCACCCCTCCACTTT.

The chain employs TRBV20-1 and TRBJ1-5, with 9 bases matching TRBD1. The J segment lost 7 bases and the V segment lost 6 bases, leaving 10 bases of the junction unmatched. The CDR3 has 14 amino acids. The germline CDR1 and CDR2 sequences are DFQATT and SNEGSKA (reference sequence). The chain's CDR3 is CSARGDRVGQPQHF. The DNA for the CDR3 is TGCAGTGCCAGGGGGGACAGGGTAGGGCAGCCCCAGCATTTT.

The chain employs TRBV6-5 and TRBJ2-5; maybe TRBD1 (6 bases). The CDR3 is 15 residues long. Trimming removed 0 bases at V and 1 base at J, with 9 bases between. Looked up from germline, CDR1 is MNHEY and CDR2 is SVGAGI. The CDR3, as DNA: TGTGCCAGCAGTTACTCGCTGGGGGCCCAAGAGACCCAGTACTTC. Amino acids: CASSYSLGAQETQYF.

This chain links TRBV7-2 with TRBJ2-3, with 9 bases lining up with TRBD2. The V and J ends lost 3 bases and 4 bases, in that order; junction bases with no gene match: 5. The CDR3 is 15 residues long. The germline V gene has CDR1 SGHTA and CDR2 FQGNSA. The CDR3 bases are TGTGCCAGCAGCTTGACTAGCGGATACGCAGATACGCAGTATTTT. As protein: CASSLTSGYADTQYF.

This clonotype occurred a few times. J is TRBJ2-5 and V is TRBV9, with TRBD1 matching over 7 bases. Matching the DNA end better, TRBJ2-7 makes the J call doubtful. Germline loops: CDR1 SGDLS, CDR2 YYNGEE. The CDR3 sequence is 12 residues long. CDR3 sequence: CASSRNRGEQYF. The CDR3 nucleotides read TGTGCCAGCAGCCGGAACAGGGGCGAGCAGTACTTC.

This rearrangement joins TRBV7-2 to TRBJ2-3; a possible D gene is TRBD2 (6 bases). CDR1 and CDR2 (germline): SGHTA, FQGNSA. V was clipped by 6 bases and J by 2 bases, with 15 bases between them. This CDR3 is built from 15 residues. CDR3 coding DNA: TGTGCCAGCAGATATCCCGGGACTTCCACAGATACGCAGTATTTT. This gives the protein CASRYPGTSTDTQYF.

A single count supports this clonotype. The chain links TRBV10-3 to TRBJ2-5; TRBD2 might be the D (5 bases). The V end was cut by 0 bases, the J end by 11 bases, with 10 bases between. Germline CDR1 reads ENHRY; CDR2 reads SYGVKD. This CDR3 is 12 amino acids long. CDR3 sequence (DNA): TGTGCCATCAGTGAGTCTAGCGATGAGCAGTACTTC. This gives the protein CAISESSDEQYF.

Many counts were recorded for this clonotype. V usage is TRBV11-2 and J usage is TRBJ2-7; perhaps TRBD1 as D (5 bases). The CDR3 has 14 amino acids. Germline values: CDR1 SGHAT, CDR2 FQNNGV. Trimming cost V 4 bases and J 3 bases, with 13 bases left between them. The CDR3 here is CASSSFGRVYEQYF. As DNA, the CDR3 is TGTGCCAGCAGCTCCTTCGGCAGGGTCTACGAGCAGTACTTC.

There are many counts of this clonotype. The V gene is TRBV20-1, the J gene TRBJ2-7; possibly TRBD2 for D (5 bases). The CDR3 contains 15 residues. V lost 4 bases to trimming and J lost 3 bases, with 19 bases between them. Germline CDR1 and CDR2: DFQATT and SNEGSKA (reference sequence). Here the CDR3 reads CSATLSRTGIYEQYF. CDR3 nucleotide sequence: TGCAGTGCTACGCTTTCTCGGACTGGTATCTACGAGCAGTACTTC.

This clonotype occurred a few times. An end of the junction differs from the germline gene, which may be a read error. This chain joins TRBV9 and TRBJ2-3, with TRBD2 matching 15 bases. The CDR3 is 21 amino acids. Germline V CDR1 and CDR2: SGDLS, YYNGEE. The CDR3 nucleotides read TGCCCCCATGGCCATTCTCCGGGACTAGCGGGGGGCCATGCTAGCACAGATACGCAGTATTTT. It codes for CPHGHSPGLAGGHASTDTQYF. Supplemented by reference TRBV9 and TRBJ2-3, the full variable domain reads DSGVTQTPKHLITATGQRVTLRCSPRSGDLSVYWYQQSLDQGLQFLIQYYNGEERAKGNILERFSAQQFPDLHSELNLSSLELGDSALYFCPHGHSPGLAGGHASTDTQYFGPGTRLTVL.

This chain joins TRBV2 and TRBJ2-5; 7 nucleotides align to TRBD2. The length of the CDR3 is 14 residues. The V gene's germline CDR1 is SNHLY and CDR2 FYNNEI. J was trimmed by 2 bases and V by 6 bases; bases with no gene match: 6. DNA of the CDR3: TGTGCCAGCAGCTTCCTAGCGGAACAAGAGACCCAGTACTTC. This codes for CASSFLAEQETQYF.

The V and J genes are TRBV25-1 and TRBJ2-5; TRBD1 or TRBD2 may be the D gene (5 bases each). The ends were cut back, 1 base at V and 5 bases at J, with 11 bases in the middle. The CDR3 loop spans 14 amino acids. Germline V gene data show CDR1 as MGHDK and CDR2 as SYGVNS. The CDR3 loop is CASSESGRDETQYF. CDR3 DNA sequence: TGTGCCAGCAGTGAATCAGGCAGGGACGAGACCCAGTACTTC.

The rearrangement links TRBV5-1 to TRBJ1-4; D is unclear. Germline values: CDR1 SGHRS, CDR2 YFSETQ. The ends were cut back, 4 bases at V and 0 bases at J, with 10 bases in the middle. The CDR3 spans 15 residues. CDR3 in amino acids: CASSPKSPTNEKLFF. CDR3 nucleotide sequence: TGCGCCAGCAGCCCTAAATCTCCAACTAATGAAAAACTGTTTTTT. The full variable domain, with the rest looked up from reference TRBV5-1 and TRBJ1-4, is KAGVTQTPRYLIKTRGQQVTLSCSPISGHRSVSWYQQTPGQGLQFLFEYFSETQRNKGNFPGRFSGRQFSNSRSEMNVSTLELGDSALYLCASSPKSPTNEKLFFGSGTQLSVL.

The rearrangement uses TRBV20-1 and TRBJ1-2; 9 nucleotides match TRBD1. The CDR3 length is 15 residues. CDR1 and CDR2 (germline): DFQATT, SNEGSKA (reference sequence). The junction had 14 bases not matched to a gene; V was cut back by 8 bases and J by 4 bases. The CDR3 is CSTNKDRGYGYGYTF. The CDR3 nucleotides are TGCAGTACTAACAAGGACAGGGGTTATGGCTATGGCTACACCTTC.

This clonotype was observed a few times. This CDR3 is CSARDRLAGAYYEQYF. The CDR3 nucleotides read TGCAGTGCTAGAGATCGTTTAGCGGGGGCCTACTACGAGCAGTACTTC. The V gene is TRBV20-1, the J gene TRBJ2-7, with TRBD2 matching over 9 bases. Germline loops: CDR1 DFQATT, CDR2 SNEGSKA (reference sequence). The CDR3 is 16 amino acids. After removal of 0 bases from V and 3 bases from J, the junction contained 9 bases not matched to a gene.

The J gene is TRBJ2-7, the V gene TRBV12-3 or TRBV12-4; 8 bases map to TRBD2. The CDR3 has 15 amino acids. V lost 7 bases to trimming and J lost 4 bases; unmatched junction nucleotides: 12. CDR3 sequence (DNA): TGTGCCAGCACCACAGCGGGAGCCGACTCATACGAGCAGTACTTC. Translating it yields CASTTAGADSYEQYF.

This sequence joins TRBV10-3 and TRBJ1-2; D is unresolved. Trimming took off 7 bases at V and 4 bases at J, with 13 bases between the two ends. The length of the CDR3 is 13 residues. Germline CDR1 reads ENHRY; CDR2 reads SYGVKD. The CDR3 reads CAITADLSYGYTF. The CDR3 DNA reads TGTGCCATCACGGCTGACCTCAGCTATGGCTACACCTTC.

This clonotype was counted between two and nine times. J is TRBJ2-3 and V is TRBV5-5; D is perhaps TRBD1 or TRBD2 (5 bases each). This CDR3 spans 18 amino acids. Germline assignment: CDR1 SGHKS and CDR2 YYEKEE (reference sequence). V dropped 0 bases and J dropped 0 bases, with 17 bases sitting between them. CDR3 loop: CASSLGTGTFFSTDTQYF. DNA of the CDR3: TGTGCCAGCAGCTTGGGGACCGGGACCTTCTTTAGCACAGATACGCAGTATTTT.

This clonotype was seen a single time. V gene TRBV15 combines with J gene TRBJ2-3; D is undetermined. V lost 9 bases to trimming and J lost 5 bases, with 9 bases between them. Germline V CDR1 and CDR2: LNHNV, YYDKDF (reference sequence). The CDR3 length is 11 residues. The CDR3 sequence is CATAAVDTQYF. The DNA for the CDR3 is TGTGCCACGGCCGCGGTAGATACGCAGTATTTT.

The J gene is TRBJ2-1, the V gene TRBV7-8, with 9 bases lining up with TRBD1. Germline CDR1 and CDR2: SGHVS and FQNEAQ. V lost 5 bases to trimming and J lost 8 bases; unmatched junction nucleotides: 16. The CDR3 is 17 residues long. The CDR3 coding sequence is TGTGCCAGCAGCCGAACGATAGACAGGGGGTATAGGGATGAGCAGTTCTTC. It translates to CASSRTIDRGYRDEQFF.

The genes are TRBV14 and TRBJ2-2; TRBD1 might be the D (6 bases). V shed 3 bases and J shed 5 bases, with 25 bases lying between them. CDR1 and CDR2 from the germline V gene are SGHDN and FVKESK. The CDR3 runs to 19 residues. CDR3 sequence reads: CASSQHTGMGRGGTGELFF. The CDR3 DNA is TGTGCCAGCAGCCAGCATACAGGGATGGGTCGTGGGGGAACCGGGGAGCTGTTTTTT.

CDR3 coding DNA: TGTGCCAGCCAAGTCGGACACTCCTACGAGCAGTACGTC. Amino acids: CASQVGHSYEQYV. This chain links TRBV28 with TRBJ2-7; D might be TRBD1 (5 bases). The CDR3 totals 13 residues. V was cut by 8 bases and J by 0 bases, with 11 bases left in between. Germline CDR1 MDHEN, CDR2 SYDVKM.

The V call is TRBV20-1, the J call TRBJ1-2, with 7 bases identical to TRBD1. Germline CDR1 is DFQATT and CDR2 is SNEGSKA (reference sequence). The CDR3 contains 13 residues. Trimming at V came to 6 bases and at J to 6 bases, leaving 10 bases not matched to a gene. The CDR3 loop reads CSASTGVLDGYTF. The CDR3 DNA reads TGCAGTGCCAGCACAGGGGTCCTGGATGGCTACACCTTC.

This clonotype appeared a few times. The chain is built from TRBV5-6 and TRBJ1-6; weak D call: TRBD1 (6 bases). With 2 bases removed from V and 4 bases from J, the gap between germline ends came to 13 bases. Germline V CDR1 and CDR2: SGHDT, YYEEEE. The CDR3 contains 16 residues. The CDR3 region has the DNA TGTGCCAGCAGCTTCCGGGGGGCCTCTTATAATTCACCCCTCCACTTT. Translation gives CASSFRGASYNSPLHF.

A few counts support this clonotype. The chain combines TRBV12-3 or TRBV12-4 with TRBJ2-3; TRBD2 aligns across 7 bases. V was clipped by 6 bases and J by 4 bases; unmatched bases: 4. This CDR3 region has 13 residues. The CDR3 DNA sequence: TGTGCCAGCAGGGCGGGGGTAGCAGATACGCAGTATTTT. This encodes CASRAGVADTQYF.

The chain is built from TRBV10-3 and TRBJ2-7, with 9 nucleotides matching TRBD2. V gave up 4 bases and J gave up 1 base; unmatched junction bases: 8. The V gene's germline CDR1 is ENHRY and CDR2 SYGVKD. The CDR3 runs 16 residues. DNA for the CDR3: TGTGCCATCAGTGGATCGAGGACTAGCGTATCCTACGAGCAGTACTTC. Translation gives CAISGSRTSVSYEQYF.

The V and J genes are TRBV7-9 and TRBJ2-7; 7 bases agree with TRBD1. Germline CDR1 reads SEHNR; CDR2 reads FQNEAQ (reference sequence). The CDR3 totals 18 residues. V shed 8 bases, J shed 0 bases, and the junction held 19 bases outside the gene matches. For the CDR3, the DNA is TGTGCCAGCGGCCCCGGGACAGTTCTCTACTTTCCCTCCTACGAGCAGTACTTC. It is translated as CASGPGTVLYFPSYEQYF.

J is TRBJ1-5 and V is TRBV27; no definite D call. V shed 6 bases and J shed 3 bases, with 12 bases lying between them. The CDR3 length is 14 residues. The germline V gene has CDR1 MNHEY and CDR2 SMNVEV (reference sequence). The CDR3 DNA is TGTGCCAGCAGCCCGGACGGCAACAATCAGCCCCAGCATTTT. Amino acids: CASSPDGNNQPQHF.

This clonotype was counted a few times. V and J are TRBV5-1 and TRBJ1-2; 10 bases agree with TRBD1. The germline V gene has CDR1 SGHRS and CDR2 YFSETQ. The CDR3 sequence is 16 residues long. V was pared by 4 bases and J by 8 bases, with 14 bases of the junction left unmatched. The CDR3 is CASSTNRQGAWEGYTF. CDR3 DNA sequence: TGCGCCAGCAGCACCAACCGACAGGGGGCCTGGGAAGGCTACACCTTC.